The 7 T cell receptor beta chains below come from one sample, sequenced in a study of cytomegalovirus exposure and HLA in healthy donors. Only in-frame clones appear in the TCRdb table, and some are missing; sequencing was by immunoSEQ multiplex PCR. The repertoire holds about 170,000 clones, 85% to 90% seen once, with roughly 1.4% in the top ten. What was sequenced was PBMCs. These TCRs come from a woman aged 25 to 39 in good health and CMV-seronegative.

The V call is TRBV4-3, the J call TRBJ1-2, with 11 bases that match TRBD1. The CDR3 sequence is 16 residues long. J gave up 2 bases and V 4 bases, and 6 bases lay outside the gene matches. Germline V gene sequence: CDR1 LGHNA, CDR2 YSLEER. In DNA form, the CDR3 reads TGCGCCAGCAGCCCTGGGACAGGGGGGCAGAACTATGGCTACACCTTC. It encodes CASSPGTGGQNYGYTF.

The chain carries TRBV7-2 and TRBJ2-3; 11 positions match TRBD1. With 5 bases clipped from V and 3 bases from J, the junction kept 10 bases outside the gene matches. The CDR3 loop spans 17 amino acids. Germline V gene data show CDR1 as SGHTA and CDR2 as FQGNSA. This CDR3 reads CASSHTLGQGETDTQYF. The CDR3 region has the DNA TGTGCCAGCAGCCACACCTTGGGACAGGGGGAAACAGATACGCAGTATTTT.

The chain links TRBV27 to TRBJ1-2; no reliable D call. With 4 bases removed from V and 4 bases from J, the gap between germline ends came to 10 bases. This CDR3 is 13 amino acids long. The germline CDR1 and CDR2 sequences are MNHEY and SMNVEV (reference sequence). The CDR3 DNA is TGTGCCAGCAGTTCCCCCTCCGGCTATGGCTACACCTTC. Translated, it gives CASSSPSGYGYTF.

The CDR3 DNA sequence: TGTGCCAGTGGGATAACAGGTAGCTACACTGAAGCTTTCTTT. This encodes CASGITGSYTEAFF. The chain joins TRBV6-5 to TRBJ1-1; D may be TRBD1 (5 bases). The germline CDR1 and CDR2 sequences are MNHEY and SVGAGI. The length of the CDR3 is 14 residues. The germline V and J ends were trimmed by 9 bases and 3 bases, with 17 bases remaining between them.

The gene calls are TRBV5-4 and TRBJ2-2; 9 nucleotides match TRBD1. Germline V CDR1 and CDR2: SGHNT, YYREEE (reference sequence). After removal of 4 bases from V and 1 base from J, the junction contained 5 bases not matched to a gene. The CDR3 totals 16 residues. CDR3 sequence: CASSLWTGENTGELFF. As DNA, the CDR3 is TGTGCCAGCAGCCTATGGACAGGGGAGAACACCGGGGAGCTGTTTTTT.

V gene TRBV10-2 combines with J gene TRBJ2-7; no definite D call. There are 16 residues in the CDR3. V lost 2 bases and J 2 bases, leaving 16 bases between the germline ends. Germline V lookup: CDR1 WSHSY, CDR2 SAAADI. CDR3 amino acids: CASSEVGRLYPYEQYF. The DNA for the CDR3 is TGCGCCAGCAGTGAGGTGGGCAGGCTGTACCCCTACGAGCAGTACTTC.

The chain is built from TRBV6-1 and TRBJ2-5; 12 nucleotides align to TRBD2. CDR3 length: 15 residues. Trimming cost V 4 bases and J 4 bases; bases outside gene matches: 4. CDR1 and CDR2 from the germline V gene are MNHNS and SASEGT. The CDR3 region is CASSALAGGPETQYF. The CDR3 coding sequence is TGTGCCAGCAGTGCCCTAGCGGGGGGGCCAGAGACCCAGTACTTC.